This entry concerns a single T cell receptor (beta chain). A read error may account for a junction end that differs from germline. These data are taken from a study of tumor-infiltrating lymphocytes in primary liver carcinoma. TCR beta cDNA was made from around 520 ng total RNA with a constant-region primer. Sequencing libraries for TCR beta derived from three nested multiplex PCR rounds that used slightly modified ARM-PCR. One entry per CDR3 protein results from TCRdb running MiXCR on the multiplex PCR reads. The sample gives about 23,000 distinct CDR3 sequences, around 77% of which show up once; less than 35% is in the top ten. Taking about 18-32 mg of unsorted bulk tissue, the authors co-extracted RNA and DNA. The sample was liver tumor tissue from sampling region 5. The subset was: tumor region T5, tumor centre. The clonotype comes from a woman younger than 45 with primary liver carcinoma and hepatitis B virus infection.

CDR3 nucleotide sequence: TGTGTCAGCTCACTCTCCGCCAATAGCAATCAGCCCCAGCATTTT. It codes for CVSSLSANSNQPQHF. This sequence joins TRBV18 and TRBJ1-5; D gene unclear. This CDR3 spans 15 amino acids. In germline, CDR1 is KGHSH, CDR2 LQKENI. The full variable domain, its missing parts supplied by reference TRBV18 and TRBJ1-5, is NAGVMQNPRHLVRRRGQEARLRCSPMKGHSHVYWYRQLPEEGLKFMVYLQKENIIDESGMPKERFSAEFPKEGPSILRIQQVVRGDSAAYFCVSSLSANSNQPQHFGDGTRLSIL.